The TCR beta chain described here comes from a study of blood T cell repertoires in COVID-19. Overall study: From T cells, B-cell-depleted T cells, or PBMCs came the material, which was cDNA or gDNA.

Participants spanned ages about 18 to 100 years and resided in over 20 US areas. Only in-frame clones appear in the TCRdb table, and some are missing; sequencing was by immunoSEQ multiplex PCR. The sample holds a few hundred thousand clones, roughly nine tenths seen once. Germline CDR1 and CDR2: SNHLY and FYNNEI. V lost 2 bases to trimming and J lost 6 bases; unmatched junction nucleotides: 0. CDR3 size: 12 residues. This clonotype originated in a woman in her 30s who had recovered from COVID-19. The chain couples TRBV2 to TRBJ1-2, with 7 bases that match TRBD1. The sequencing input was PBMCs or T cells enriched from blood (not recorded which). The CDR3 protein is CASSEQGDGYTF. The CDR3 DNA reads TGTGCCAGCAGTGAACAGGGGGATGGCTACACCTTC.